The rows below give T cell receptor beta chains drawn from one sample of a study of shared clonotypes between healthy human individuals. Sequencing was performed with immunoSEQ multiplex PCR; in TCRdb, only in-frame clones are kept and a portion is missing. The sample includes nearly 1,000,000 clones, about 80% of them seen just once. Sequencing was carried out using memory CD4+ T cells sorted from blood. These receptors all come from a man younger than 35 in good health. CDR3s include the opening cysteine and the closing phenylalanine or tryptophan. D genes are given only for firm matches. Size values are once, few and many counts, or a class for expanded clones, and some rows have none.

CDR3aa: CASSPLPGQGKAFF
CDR3nt: TGCGCCAGCAGCCCCTTACCGGGACAGGGGAAAGCTTTCTTT
v_gene: TRBV4-1
j_gene: TRBJ1-1
d_gene: TRBD1
abundance: NA

CDR3aa: CAWKGQGDNEKLFF
CDR3nt: TGTGCCTGGAAGGGACAGGGGGATAATGAAAAACTGTTTTTT
v_gene: TRBV30
j_gene: TRBJ1-4
d_gene: TRBD1
abundance: few

CDR3aa: CASSRFPLSGNTIYF
CDR3nt: TGTGCCAGCAGTCGGTTCCCCCTCTCTGGAAACACCATATATTTT
v_gene: TRBV28
j_gene: TRBJ1-3
d_gene: NA
abundance: few

CDR3aa: CASSRLAYQETQYF
CDR3nt: TGTGCCAGCAGTCGACTAGCGTACCAAGAGACCCAGTACTTC
v_gene: TRBV2
j_gene: TRBJ2-5
d_gene: TRBD2
abundance: NA

CDR3aa: CASSGQTAEAFF
CDR3nt: TGTGCCAGTAGTGGGCAGACAGCAGAAGCTTTCTTT
v_gene: TRBV19
j_gene: TRBJ1-1
d_gene: NA
abundance: NA

CDR3aa: CASSYAPGQGWDYGYTF
CDR3nt: TGTGCCAGCAGCTACGCCCCTGGACAGGGATGGGACTATGGCTACACCTTC
v_gene: TRBV5-6
j_gene: TRBJ1-2
d_gene: TRBD1
abundance: NA

CDR3aa: CASSFRDTDGKQFF
CDR3nt: TGTGCCAGCAGCTTCCGGGACACGGATGGGAAGCAGTTCTTC
v_gene: TRBV11-2
j_gene: TRBJ2-1
d_gene: NA
abundance: NA

CDR3aa: CASSFFPPSSYEQYF
CDR3nt: TGTGCCAGCAGCTTTTTCCCACCGAGCTCCTACGAGCAGTACTTC
v_gene: TRBV7-2
j_gene: TRBJ2-7
d_gene: NA
abundance: NA

CDR3aa: CALKSGSNTEAFF
CDR3nt: TGTGCCCTAAAGTCTGGGTCTAACACTGAAGCTTTCTTT
v_gene: TRBV10-3
j_gene: TRBJ1-1
d_gene: NA
abundance: once

CDR3aa: CASSLIGTSGIRADTQYF
CDR3nt: TGTGCCAGCAGCTTAATCGGGACTAGCGGGATACGGGCAGATACGCAGTATTTT
v_gene: TRBV11-2
j_gene: TRBJ2-3
d_gene: TRBD2
abundance: NA

CDR3aa: CASSFSTSTDTQYF
CDR3nt: TGTGCCAGCAGTTTCAGTACTTCCACAGATACGCAGTATTTT
v_gene: TRBV28
j_gene: TRBJ2-3
d_gene: NA
abundance: NA

CDR3aa: CASSSTGATDTQYF
CDR3nt: TGTGCCAGCAGCTCCACCGGAGCCACAGATACGCAGTATTTT
v_gene: TRBV6-4
j_gene: TRBJ2-3
d_gene: NA
abundance: once

CDR3aa: CASSHVRTGTGSYEQYF
CDR3nt: TGCGCCAGCAGCCATGTAAGGACCGGGACAGGGTCCTACGAGCAGTACTTC
v_gene: TRBV4-1
j_gene: TRBJ2-7
d_gene: TRBD1
abundance: many

CDR3aa: CASSLAGSVFTQYF
CDR3nt: TGTGCCAGCAGCTTAGCGGGAAGTGTGTTTACGCAGTATTTT
v_gene: TRBV7-2
j_gene: TRBJ2-3
d_gene: NA
abundance: NA

CDR3aa: CAISDPGTGVNYGYTF
CDR3nt: TGTGCCATCAGTGACCCGGGGACAGGGGTAAACTATGGCTACACCTTC
v_gene: TRBV10-3
j_gene: TRBJ1-2
d_gene: TRBD1
abundance: NA

CDR3aa: CASSPEAGRLNSPLHF
CDR3nt: TGTGCCAGCAGCCCCGAGGCGGGGCGTTTGAATTCACCCCTCCACTTT
v_gene: TRBV9
j_gene: TRBJ1-6
d_gene: NA
abundance: NA

CDR3aa: CASTLGGSVYYEQYF
CDR3nt: TGTGCCAGCACCCTAGGCGGCAGTGTCTACTACGAGCAGTACTTC
v_gene: TRBV5-5
j_gene: TRBJ2-7
d_gene: NA
abundance: NA

CDR3aa: CASSPMTGFLSYEQYF
CDR3nt: TGTGCCAGCAGCCCGATGACAGGGTTCCTCTCCTACGAGCAGTACTTC
v_gene: TRBV7-2
j_gene: TRBJ2-7
d_gene: TRBD1
abundance: NA

CDR3aa: CATSPLAGGRHEQYF
CDR3nt: TGTGCCACTTCGCCGCTAGCGGGAGGTCGGCACGAGCAGTACTTC
v_gene: TRBV19
j_gene: TRBJ2-7
d_gene: TRBD2
abundance: NA

CDR3aa: CASALGDGADTQYF
CDR3nt: TGTGCCAGCGCCCTTGGGGATGGCGCAGATACGCAGTATTTT
v_gene: TRBV11-2
j_gene: TRBJ2-3
d_gene: NA
abundance: NA

CDR3aa: CASSSIADYEQYF
CDR3nt: TGTGCCAGCAGTTCAATCGCCGATTACGAGCAGTACTTC
v_gene: TRBV27
j_gene: TRBJ2-7
d_gene: NA
abundance: NA

CDR3aa: CASSQDLGSSGANVLTF
CDR3nt: TGCGCCAGCAGCCAAGATCTAGGCAGCTCTGGGGCCAACGTCCTGACTTTC
v_gene: TRBV4-1
j_gene: TRBJ2-6
d_gene: NA
abundance: few

CDR3aa: CASSLRDRDGSPLHF
CDR3nt: TGTGCCAGCAGTTTAAGGGACAGGGACGGTTCACCCCTCCACTTT
v_gene: TRBV28
j_gene: TRBJ1-6
d_gene: TRBD1
abundance: few

CDR3aa: CASSPTRNYNEQFF
CDR3nt: TGTGCCAGCAGTCCGACCCGAAATTACAATGAGCAGTTCTTC
v_gene: TRBV2
j_gene: TRBJ2-1
d_gene: NA
abundance: NA

CDR3aa: CASSDVGLAGKQETQYF
CDR3nt: TGTGCCAGCAGCGACGTTGGCCTGGCGGGAAAGCAAGAGACCCAGTACTTC
v_gene: TRBV13
j_gene: TRBJ2-5
d_gene: NA
abundance: NA

CDR3aa: CASSLGYQGNEQYF
CDR3nt: TGTGCCAGCAGCCTGGGATATCAGGGCAACGAGCAGTACTTC
v_gene: TRBV5-6
j_gene: TRBJ2-7
d_gene: NA
abundance: NA

CDR3aa: CASSPRGPNTEAFF
CDR3nt: TGTGCCAGTAGTCCTAGGGGGCCAAACACTGAAGCTTTCTTT
v_gene: TRBV19
j_gene: TRBJ1-1
d_gene: TRBD1
abundance: NA

CDR3aa: CASSTLAGGPPNGELFF
CDR3nt: TGCGCCAGCAGCACCTTAGCGGGAGGGCCCCCCAACGGGGAGCTGTTTTTT
v_gene: TRBV5-1
j_gene: TRBJ2-2
d_gene: TRBD2
abundance: NA

CDR3aa: CASSEIGTDTQYF
CDR3nt: TGTGCCAGCAGTGAAATAGGAACAGATACGCAGTATTTT
v_gene: TRBV2
j_gene: TRBJ2-3
d_gene: NA
abundance: NA

CDR3aa: CASSESTGTRQYF
CDR3nt: TGTGCCAGCAGTGAATCTACCGGGACGCGGCAGTATTTT
v_gene: TRBV25-1
j_gene: TRBJ2-3
d_gene: NA
abundance: NA

CDR3aa: CASSSRGGLGSPLHF
CDR3nt: TGTGCCAGCAGCTCCCGGGGGGGGCTCGGCTCACCCCTCCACTTT
v_gene: TRBV7-2
j_gene: TRBJ1-6
d_gene: NA
abundance: NA

CDR3aa: CASREGEGQPQHF
CDR3nt: TGCGCCAGCAGGGAGGGCGAAGGTCAGCCCCAGCATTTT
v_gene: TRBV5-1
j_gene: TRBJ1-5
d_gene: NA
abundance: NA

CDR3aa: CASSRGWGNEKLFF
CDR3nt: TGTGCCAGCAGTAGAGGATGGGGTAATGAAAAACTGTTTTTT
v_gene: TRBV2
j_gene: TRBJ1-4
d_gene: NA
abundance: NA

CDR3aa: CASSLRDSYEQYF
CDR3nt: TGTGCCAGCAGCCTCCGGGACAGCTACGAGCAGTACTTC
v_gene: TRBV5-4
j_gene: TRBJ2-7
d_gene: TRBD1
abundance: NA

CDR3aa: CASSPLGAYTGELFF
CDR3nt: TGTGCCAGCTCACCCCTGGGGGCCTACACCGGGGAGCTGTTTTTT
v_gene: TRBV18
j_gene: TRBJ2-2
d_gene: NA
abundance: NA

CDR3aa: CASSTRGQGADGYTF
CDR3nt: TGTGCCAGCAGTACCAGAGGTCAGGGGGCAGATGGCTACACCTTC
v_gene: TRBV2
j_gene: TRBJ1-2
d_gene: TRBD1
abundance: NA

CDR3aa: CASSIRNRGDTEAFF
CDR3nt: TGTGCCAGCAGCATTCGAAACCGAGGGGACACTGAAGCTTTCTTT
v_gene: TRBV5-4
j_gene: TRBJ1-1
d_gene: NA
abundance: NA

CDR3aa: CASSFGGNEQFF
CDR3nt: TGTGCCAGCAGCTTTGGGGGAAATGAGCAGTTCTTC
v_gene: TRBV5-4
j_gene: TRBJ2-1
d_gene: NA
abundance: NA

CDR3aa: CASSLNRRISYEQYF
CDR3nt: TGTGCCAGCAGTTTAAACAGGCGTATCTCCTACGAGCAGTACTTC
v_gene: TRBV28
j_gene: TRBJ2-7
d_gene: NA
abundance: once

CDR3aa: CASSREGGEQFF
CDR3nt: TGTGCCAGCAGCCGGGAGGGTGGTGAGCAGTTCTTC
v_gene: TRBV6-5
j_gene: TRBJ2-1
d_gene: TRBD2
abundance: few

CDR3aa: CASSLGTGVQETQYF
CDR3nt: TGTGCCAGCAGCTTGGGGACGGGCGTCCAAGAGACCCAGTACTTC
v_gene: TRBV5-4
j_gene: TRBJ2-5
d_gene: NA
abundance: NA

CDR3aa: CASSFGVRGTEAFF
CDR3nt: TGTGCCAGCAGCTTCGGTGTCCGGGGCACTGAAGCTTTCTTT
v_gene: TRBV7-8
j_gene: TRBJ1-1
d_gene: NA
abundance: few

CDR3aa: CASRSGAQSTDTQYF
CDR3nt: TGCGCCAGCAGGTCGGGGGCCCAAAGCACAGATACGCAGTATTTT
v_gene: TRBV5-1
j_gene: TRBJ2-3
d_gene: NA
abundance: few

CDR3aa: CASSPVTSRTDGYTF
CDR3nt: TGCGCCAGCAGCCCGGTAACCAGCAGGACAGATGGCTACACCTTC
v_gene: TRBV4-1
j_gene: TRBJ1-2
d_gene: NA
abundance: NA

CDR3aa: CASRPLLNEKLFF
CDR3nt: TGTGCCAGCAGACCCTTACTGAATGAAAAACTGTTTTTT
v_gene: TRBV6-6
j_gene: TRBJ1-4
d_gene: NA
abundance: once

CDR3aa: CASMEGGGLGNEQFF
CDR3nt: TGCGCCAGCATGGAGGGGGGGGGACTCGGCAATGAGCAGTTCTTC
v_gene: TRBV10-2
j_gene: TRBJ2-1
d_gene: NA
abundance: NA

CDR3aa: CASSRSIDEKLFF
CDR3nt: TGTGCCAGCTCACGGTCAATTGATGAAAAACTGTTTTTT
v_gene: TRBV18
j_gene: TRBJ1-4
d_gene: NA
abundance: once

CDR3aa: CASSPNLRGLYGYTF
CDR3nt: TGTGCCAGCTCACCTAATTTGAGGGGCCTCTATGGCTACACCTTC
v_gene: TRBV18
j_gene: TRBJ1-2
d_gene: NA
abundance: once

CDR3aa: CASSQAGTRGGELFF
CDR3nt: TGCGCCAGCAGCCAAGCTGGGACCAGGGGCGGGGAGCTGTTTTTT
v_gene: TRBV4-1
j_gene: TRBJ2-2
d_gene: NA
abundance: NA

CDR3aa: CASSSGRTGAEKLFF
CDR3nt: TGCGCCAGCAGCTCGGGACGGACGGGGGCTGAAAAACTGTTTTTT
v_gene: TRBV5-1
j_gene: TRBJ1-4
d_gene: NA
abundance: NA

CDR3aa: CASSLVPGAYNEQFF
CDR3nt: TGCGCCAGCAGCTTGGTTCCGGGGGCTTACAATGAGCAGTTCTTC
v_gene: TRBV5-1
j_gene: TRBJ2-1
d_gene: NA
abundance: NA

CDR3aa: CASSEFGGMQYF
CDR3nt: TGCGCCAGCAGTGAGTTTGGGGGAATGCAGTACTTC
v_gene: TRBV10-2
j_gene: TRBJ2-7
d_gene: NA
abundance: NA

CDR3aa: CASLPGQGNNSPLHF
CDR3nt: TGTGCCAGCTTACCGGGACAGGGAAATAATTCACCCCTCCACTTT
v_gene: TRBV28
j_gene: TRBJ1-6
d_gene: TRBD1
abundance: NA

CDR3aa: CASSEAWGNSYNSPLHF
CDR3nt: TGTGCCAGCAGTGAAGCATGGGGTAACTCCTATAATTCACCCCTCCACTTT
v_gene: TRBV6-1
j_gene: TRBJ1-6
d_gene: NA
abundance: NA